The 19 T cell receptor beta chains below all came from one sample that was sequenced in a study of blood T cells in healthy people across ages. A J-beta primer mix and a sample-barcoded 5' primer were used in a second PCR of roughly 6 to 12 cycles. TCRdb reprocessed the 5' RACE reads via MiXCR and lists one record per CDR3 protein. The sample yields around 1.5 million distinct CDR3 sequences, around 59% seen once. Sequenced input: blood. The source of these receptors is a man younger than 35 in good health.

This clonotype was seen only a few times. The chain carries TRBV20-1 and TRBJ2-1; 8 bases match TRBD2. From germline, CDR1 is DFQATT and CDR2 SNEGSKA (reference sequence). The CDR3 consists of 15 residues. V lost 2 bases, J lost 5 bases, and 8 bases stayed unmatched. The CDR3 DNA reads TGCAGTGCTAGAAAGGGACTAGGGGGTCACAATGAGCAGTTCTTC. It codes for CSARKGLGGHNEQFF.

The V gene is TRBV29-1, the J gene TRBJ1-1, with a possible D match to TRBD1 (5 bases). V lost 6 bases and J 3 bases, leaving 8 bases between the germline ends. This CDR3 contains 11 residues. Germline CDR1 and CDR2: SQVTM and ANQGSEA. This chain's CDR3 is CSVQGDTEAFF. The CDR3 coding sequence is TGCAGCGTCCAAGGGGACACTGAAGCTTTCTTT.

This clonotype has just a few counts. The chain couples TRBV6-5 to TRBJ2-4; the D gene is possibly TRBD1 (5 bases). Per germline, CDR1 MNHEY and CDR2 SVGAGI. V lost 6 bases, J lost 4 bases, and 16 bases lay in between. The CDR3 extends over 15 amino acids. CDR3 bases: TGTGCCAGCAGACGAGGATCTGACAGTAAAAACATTCAGTACTTC. Amino acid sequence: CASRRGSDSKNIQYF.

The chain combines TRBV7-2 with TRBJ2-1, with 9 bases that match TRBD2. Losses at the gene ends were 1 base for V and 9 bases for J; bases not matched to a gene: 7. Germline V gene data show CDR1 as SGHTA and CDR2 as FQGNSA. The CDR3 is 15 residues long. CDR3 in DNA: TGTGCCAGCAGCTTAGTGACTAGCGGCTACGGTGAGCAGTTCTTC. It yields the protein CASSLVTSGYGEQFF.

The chain uses TRBV4-2 and TRBJ2-1; perhaps TRBD2 as D (6 bases). The CDR3 has 13 amino acids. The V gene lost 1 base and the J gene lost 8 bases, with 9 bases spanning the gap. The germline gives CDR1 LGHNA, CDR2 YNFKEQ. The CDR3 DNA reads as TGTGCCAGCAGCCAAGGGAGGGTGTATGAGCAGTTCTTC. Residues: CASSQGRVYEQFF.

This clonotype was detected a few times. CDR3 nucleotides: TGTGCCAGCAGAAGGACAGGGGATTGGGGTCAGCCCCAGCATTTT. Translation: CASRRTGDWGQPQHF. The rearrangement links TRBV2 to TRBJ1-5; 9 nucleotides line up with TRBD1. V lost 6 bases to trimming and J lost 6 bases; unmatched junction nucleotides: 9. Looked up from germline, CDR1 is SNHLY and CDR2 is FYNNEI. The CDR3 is made up of 15 amino acids.

This clonotype appeared a few times. The DNA of the CDR3 is TGTGCCACCAAGGCAGACAGCTCCTACGAGCAGTACTTC. Amino acids: CATKADSSYEQYF. The J gene is TRBJ2-7, the V gene TRBV15; D possibly corresponds to TRBD1 (5 bases). Germline assignment: CDR1 LNHNV and CDR2 YYDKDF (reference sequence). CDR3 length: 13 residues. V shed 7 bases and J shed 0 bases, with 10 bases lying between them.

This clonotype was recorded a few times. The chain links TRBV7-9 to TRBJ2-7; unclear D gene. The CDR3 spans 14 residues. Germline CDR1 and CDR2: SEHNR and FQNEAQ (reference sequence). Trimming took off 1 base at V and 1 base at J, with 8 bases between the two ends. The CDR3 DNA is TGTGCCAGCAGCTTAGACTCCCGGTCCTACGAGCAGTACTTC. Translated, it gives CASSLDSRSYEQYF. Together with reference TRBV7-9 and TRBJ2-7, the CDR3 gives the full variable domain: DTGVSQNPRHKITKRGQNVTFRCDPISEHNRLYWYRQTLGQGPEFLTYFQNEAQLEKSRLLSDRFSAERPKGSFSTLEIQRTEQGDSAMYLCASSLDSRSYEQYFGPGTRLTVT.

The rearrangement joins TRBV11-2 to TRBJ1-4, with D hard to call. From germline, CDR1 is SGHAT and CDR2 FQNNGV. Trimming removed 1 base from V and 8 bases from J, with 14 bases in between. CDR3 length equals 15 residues. The CDR3 sequence: CASSLGWGSEEKLFF. The DNA for the CDR3 is TGTGCCAGCAGCTTAGGCTGGGGATCCGAAGAAAAACTGTTTTTT.

This chain uses TRBV29-1 with TRBJ2-5; 10 bases match TRBD1. J gave up 2 bases and V 4 bases, and 7 bases lay outside the gene matches. Germline V gene lookup returns CDR1 SQVTM and CDR2 ANQGSEA. The CDR3 consists of 15 residues. CDR3 sequence: CSVVPRTGGQETQYF. The CDR3 DNA reads TGCAGCGTTGTACCCCGGACAGGGGGTCAAGAGACCCAGTACTTC.

This sequence joins TRBV11-1 and TRBJ2-5, with D tentatively TRBD2 (5 bases). The CDR3 covers 17 residues. Trimming removed 3 bases at V and 2 bases at J, with 19 bases between. Germline CDR1 reads SGHAT; CDR2 reads FQDESV (reference sequence). DNA of the CDR3: TGTGCCAGCAGCTTTCGAGGGTTAGGGAGAGGGCAAGAGACCCAGTACTTC. Translated, it gives CASSFRGLGRGQETQYF.

The chain couples TRBV6-6 to TRBJ2-7, with TRBD1 as a possible D gene (5 bases). Trimming took off 5 bases at V and 3 bases at J, with 17 bases between the two ends. CDR3 length: 15 residues. Germline lookup yields CDR1 MNHNY and CDR2 SVGAGI (reference sequence). CDR3 in DNA: TGTGCCAGCAGTCCGACAGATTCTCTTTTCTACGAGCAGTACTTC. Translated, it gives CASSPTDSLFYEQYF.

The rearrangement links TRBV29-1 to TRBJ2-5, with a tentative D call TRBD2 (6 bases). Trimming took 6 bases from V and 4 from J, leaving 27 bases between them. The CDR3 has 17 residues. Germline V gene lookup returns CDR1 SQVTM and CDR2 ANQGSEA. The CDR3 spells CSVDSVLGGPLIETQYF. The CDR3 nucleotides read TGCAGCGTCGACAGCGTTCTCGGGGGACCCTTAATAGAGACCCAGTACTTC.

The chain joins TRBV7-2 to TRBJ2-5, with D uncertain. The germline gives CDR1 SGHTA, CDR2 FQGNSA. The CDR3 runs 15 residues. The ends were cut back, 1 base at V and 2 bases at J, with 11 bases in the middle. The DNA of the CDR3 is TGTGCCAGCAGCTTAGTTATAGGGTGGCAAGAGACCCAGTACTTC. This encodes CASSLVIGWQETQYF.

This chain joins TRBV25-1 and TRBJ1-5, with D perhaps matching TRBD1 (5 bases). V gave up 4 bases and J gave up 6 bases, with 10 bases separating them. CDR1 and CDR2 (germline): MGHDK, SYGVNS. The CDR3 is 13 residues long. This CDR3 reads CASSGRVGQPQHF. CDR3 nucleotide sequence: TGTGCCAGCAGTGGCAGGGTTGGTCAGCCCCAGCATTTT.

The chain uses TRBV4-1 and TRBJ1-2, with D possibly TRBD1 on 5 matching bases. V lost 0 bases and J 5 bases, leaving 13 bases between the germline ends. The CDR3 length is 15 residues. Germline V lookup: CDR1 MGHRA, CDR2 YSYEKL. CDR3 bases: TGCGCCAGCAGCCAAGAAGGGGCCTCTAGGTATGGCTACACCTTC. This codes for CASSQEGASRYGYTF.

CDR3 sequence reads: CSVGGRFQETQYF. The CDR3 DNA is TGCAGCGTTGGGGGGAGGTTCCAAGAGACCCAGTACTTC. V usage is TRBV29-1 and J usage is TRBJ2-5, with D perhaps TRBD2 (6 bases). The V end was cut by 4 bases, the J end by 1 base, with 10 bases between. The CDR3 has 13 residues. Germline assignment: CDR1 SQVTM and CDR2 ANQGSEA.

In its sample, this clonotype was seen a few times. This chain connects TRBV18 to TRBJ2-4, with a possible D match to TRBD1 (6 bases). V lost 2 bases to trimming and J lost 6 bases, with 11 bases between them. Per germline, CDR1 KGHSH and CDR2 LQKENI. The CDR3 runs to 14 residues. This CDR3 is CASSPERTANIQYF. The CDR3 coding sequence is TGTGCCAGCTCACCAGAGAGGACAGCAAACATTCAGTACTTC.

This clonotype was observed a handful of times. This chain joins TRBV7-9 and TRBJ1-2; a possible D gene is TRBD1 (5 bases). The length of the CDR3 is 13 residues. Germline lookup yields CDR1 SEHNR and CDR2 FQNEAQ (reference sequence). The V end was cut by 4 bases, the J end by 3 bases, with 9 bases between. The CDR3 here is CASSSAGDYGYTF. The CDR3 DNA reads as TGTGCCAGCAGCTCCGCGGGGGACTATGGCTACACCTTC.